This is a list of T cell receptor beta chains from one sample in a study of blood T cell repertoires in COVID-19. Method: immunoSEQ multiplex PCR; TCRdb's copy keeps in-frame clones and lacks some. The data contain fewer than 250,000 clones, 87% of them seen just once; the ten biggest clones take up just over 2.5%. Sequencing was performed on PBMCs or T cells enriched from blood (not recorded which). Every receptor here comes from a woman between 25 and 40 years old with acute COVID-19. Both conserved end residues are part of each CDR3. D genes are given only for firm matches. Expanded clones are given a class, and other clones once, few, many or no size at all.

CDR3aa	CDR3nt	abundance	v_gene	j_gene	d_gene
CASSFLQGTTYEQYF	TGTGCCAGCAGCTTCTTGCAGGGGACAACCTACGAGCAGTACTTC	-	TRBV7-9	TRBJ2-7	-
CASSYSVTGDEAFF	TGTGCCAGCAGTTACAGTGTGACAGGGGATGAAGCTTTCTTT	once	TRBV6-2/TRBV6-3	TRBJ1-1	TRBD1
CASYESGSRETQYF	TGTGCCAGCTATGAAAGCGGATCTAGGGAGACCCAGTACTTC	-	TRBV5-6	TRBJ2-5	-
CSVEGTGGSADTQYF	TGCAGCGTAGAAGGGACAGGGGGCTCTGCAGATACGCAGTATTTT	once	TRBV29-1	TRBJ2-3	TRBD1
CASSPDRGYEKLFF	TGTGCCAGCAGCCCGGACAGGGGTTACGAAAAACTGTTTTTT	-	TRBV9	TRBJ1-4	TRBD1
CASSLQGAPQVDTQYF	TGCGCCAGCAGCTTGCAGGGGGCGCCCCAAGTAGATACGCAGTATTTT	-	TRBV5-1	TRBJ2-3	TRBD1
CASSLGHGNTEAFF	TGCGCCAGCAGCTTGGGACACGGGAACACTGAAGCTTTCTTT	-	TRBV5-1	TRBJ1-1	-
CASSEAAAGSGNTIYF	TGTGCCAGCAGCGAGGCCGCCGCGGGGTCTGGAAACACCATATATTTT	-	TRBV5-8	TRBJ1-3	-
CASSLQGSYEQYF	TGTGCCAGCAGCTTGCAGGGTTCCTACGAGCAGTACTTC	-	TRBV5-6	TRBJ2-7	-
CASSPGLNNEKLFF	TGTGCCAGCAGTCCCGGACTTAATAATGAAAAACTGTTTTTT	-	TRBV27	TRBJ1-4	-
CASSQLGGSKNIQYF	TGTGCCAGCAGCCAGTTGGGGGGTTCTAAAAACATTCAGTACTTC	-	TRBV3-1/TRBV3-2	TRBJ2-4	-